Listed below are T cell receptor beta chains from one sample, sequenced in a study of cytomegalovirus exposure and HLA in healthy donors. Only in-frame clones appear in the TCRdb table, and some are missing; sequencing was by immunoSEQ multiplex PCR. In the table there are around 150,000 clones, roughly 80% of which are singletons. The sequenced sample consisted of PBMCs. The receptors come from a male donor in good health and CMV-seronegative. The CDR3 runs from the conserved cysteine through the conserved F or W. A D gene is named only where the DNA matches it firmly. Part of the rows lack a size; the others show once, few, many or a class for expanded clones.

j_call | v_call | d_call | clone_size | cdr3_nt | cdr3_aa
TRBJ2-1 | TRBV27 | NA | NA | TGTGCCAGCAGTTTAAGTATTAACCTAGAGCAGTTCTTC | CASSLSINLEQFF
TRBJ2-6 | TRBV28 | NA | NA | TGTGCCAGCAGTCCGCGGCCTCGGGGGGGGGCCAACGTCCTGACTTTC | CASSPRPRGGANVLTF
TRBJ2-3 | TRBV7-2 | NA | NA | TGTGCCAGCAGCTTAGCACAGGGTACAGATACGCAGTATTTT | CASSLAQGTDTQYF
TRBJ2-4 | TRBV4-1 | NA | NA | TGCGCCAGCAGCCAAGACGAGAACATTCAGTACTTC | CASSQDENIQYF
TRBJ1-1 | TRBV7-8 | TRBD1 | NA | TGTGCCAGCAGCTGGGGACAGATGAACACTGAAGCTTTCTTT | CASSWGQMNTEAFF
TRBJ1-1 | TRBV18 | TRBD1 | NA | TGTGCCAGCTCACCATCGACGGGACAGGGGGCTTGGTCTACTGAAGCTTTCTTT | CASSPSTGQGAWSTEAFF
TRBJ2-3 | TRBV28 | NA | few | TGTGCCAGCAGTTTATCCGGGACTAGCACAGATACGCAGTATTTT | CASSLSGTSTDTQYF
TRBJ1-1 | TRBV5-6 | NA | NA | TGTGCCAGCAGCTTCTCGTCGAACACTGAAGCTTTCTTT | CASSFSSNTEAFF
TRBJ1-2 | TRBV2 | TRBD1 | NA | TGTGCCAGCGCCGATCCCAGGGACAGCTACTATGGCTACACCTTC | CASADPRDSYYGYTF
TRBJ1-5 | TRBV23-1 | NA | NA | TGCGCCAGCAGTTTCCCCATGGGGGGGGCGCCGCCCCAGCATTTT | CASSFPMGGAPPQHF
TRBJ1-4 | TRBV18 | TRBD1 | NA | TGTGCCAGCTCACCACCGGGGACAGCAACTAATGAAAAACTGTTTTTT | CASSPPGTATNEKLFF
TRBJ1-2 | TRBV7-9 | NA | few | TGTGCCAGCAGTAGCACAGGGCGACGGGGCTATGGCTACACCTTC | CASSSTGRRGYGYTF
TRBJ2-1 | TRBV28 | NA | few | TGTGCCAGCAGTTTAGTGGGGGGTTATGAGCAGTTCTTC | CASSLVGGYEQFF
TRBJ2-5 | TRBV9 | NA | NA | TGTGCCAGCAGCGTAGGAGGAGAGACCCAGTACTTC | CASSVGGETQYF
TRBJ2-2 | TRBV5-5 | NA | NA | TGTGCCAGCAGCTTTCTACAGGGAGGGACCGGGGAGCTGTTTTTT | CASSFLQGGTGELFF
TRBJ2-7 | TRBV28 | NA | NA | TGTGCCAGCAGTGCCCCCGGGACTGGATCCTACGAGCAGTACTTC | CASSAPGTGSYEQYF
TRBJ2-4 | TRBV28 | TRBD2 | once | TGTGCCAGCAGGAACTCTGGACTAGCGGGAAGGCGGAACATTCAGTACTTC | CASRNSGLAGRRNIQYF
TRBJ1-2 | TRBV28 | NA | few | TGTGCCAGCAGAACTTTACAGTATGGCTACACCTTC | CASRTLQYGYTF
TRBJ2-1 | TRBV7-9 | NA | NA | TGTGCCAGCAGCTTAGCCGGAGGGTTTGAGCAGTTCTTC | CASSLAGGFEQFF
TRBJ2-3 | TRBV5-6 | TRBD2 | once | TGTGCCAGCAGCTTGGGGCCAGCGGGGGGGACAGATACGCAGTATTTT | CASSLGPAGGTDTQYF
TRBJ2-7 | TRBV4-1 | NA | NA | TGCGCCAGCAGCCAAGAAGCAGGTTACGAGCAGTACTTC | CASSQEAGYEQYF
TRBJ2-7 | TRBV18 | NA | once | TGTGCCAGCTCACCACCGGCGACACGGATCTACGAGCAGTACTTC | CASSPPATRIYEQYF
TRBJ1-5 | TRBV19 | NA | NA | TGTGCCAGTAGTACGGATGGGAGGCAGCCCCAGCATTTT | CASSTDGRQPQHF
TRBJ2-7 | TRBV5-5 | NA | NA | TGTGCCAGCAGCCCAGGGCAGGGGCCGGTCGACGAGCAGTACTTC | CASSPGQGPVDEQYF
TRBJ1-2 | TRBV27 | NA | NA | TGTGCCAGCAGTTTAACAAGGGGTGATGGCTACACCTTC | CASSLTRGDGYTF
TRBJ2-7 | TRBV28 | NA | NA | TGTGCCAGCAGTTCCCTACTCCGAGAGCAGTACTTC | CASSSLLREQYF
TRBJ2-1 | TRBV2 | TRBD2 | NA | TGTGCCAGCAAGGCTAGCGGGGCCCCTTCCTACAATGAGCAGTTCTTC | CASKASGAPSYNEQFF
TRBJ1-1 | TRBV7-2 | TRBD1 | NA | TGTGCCAGCAGCTTAGTGGGACAGACCTTGAACACTGAAGCTTTCTTT | CASSLVGQTLNTEAFF
TRBJ2-5 | TRBV30 | TRBD2 | few | TGTGCCTGGACCCCGCCGACTAGCGGGAGTCAGACCCAGTACTTC | CAWTPPTSGSQTQYF
TRBJ2-5 | TRBV5-1 | NA | NA | TGCGCCAGCAGCTTGGCCGGGGAAGGGACCCAGTACTTC | CASSLAGEGTQYF
TRBJ1-1 | TRBV9 | NA | NA | TGTGCCAGCAGCGGTGTGACAGAGGCTAACACTGAAGCTTTCTTT | CASSGVTEANTEAFF
TRBJ2-2 | TRBV4-2 | TRBD1 | NA | TGTGCCAGCAGCTTACAAACGGGACAGGGGGCGGACACCGGGGAGCTGTTTTTT | CASSLQTGQGADTGELFF
TRBJ1-5 | TRBV7-9 | NA | once | TGTTCCAGCAGCTCGATACGGGAGGGTCAGCCCCAGCATTTT | CSSSSIREGQPQHF
TRBJ2-3 | TRBV2 | NA | NA | TGTGCCAGCAGTGAAACCCCGCAGGTCACGCAGTATTTT | CASSETPQVTQYF
TRBJ2-6 | TRBV6-5 | NA | NA | TGTGCCAGCAGCTACTCGAGTGGTGGGGCCAACGTCCTGACTTTC | CASSYSSGGANVLTF
TRBJ1-3 | TRBV6-6 | TRBD1 | NA | TGTGCCAGCAGTTCTCACAGGGGGAGCTCTGGAAACACCATATATTTT | CASSSHRGSSGNTIYF
TRBJ2-3 | TRBV20-1 | NA | NA | TGCTCTACGGCTGCGGCTTCGCAGTATTTT | CSTAAASQYF
TRBJ1-2 | TRBV7-3 | NA | NA | TGTGCCAGCAGCGCACAGGGCCACTATGGCTACACCTTC | CASSAQGHYGYTF
TRBJ2-5 | TRBV4-1 | NA | NA | TGCGCCAGCAGCCAGATGGGAGGTCAAGAGACCCAGTACTTC | CASSQMGGQETQYF
TRBJ1-4 | TRBV19 | NA | NA | TGTGCCAGTAGTAGGGCCACCGGTAAAGCTAATGAAAAACTGTTTTTT | CASSRATGKANEKLFF
TRBJ2-1 | TRBV29-1 | NA | NA | TGCAGCGTCGGGACTGGCCCCTACAATGAGCAGTTCTTC | CSVGTGPYNEQFF
TRBJ2-2 | TRBV6-5 | NA | few | TGTGCCAGCAGTTACTCGTTTAGCGTAACCGGGGAGCTGTTTTTT | CASSYSFSVTGELFF
TRBJ1-2 | TRBV4-1 | TRBD1 | NA | TGCGCCAGCAGCCTAGGGACAGGGGTTGGCTACACCTTC | CASSLGTGVGYTF
TRBJ2-7 | TRBV7-6 | NA | NA | TGTGCCAGCAGCTTAGAGACAACCGCCTACGAGCAGTACTTC | CASSLETTAYEQYF
TRBJ2-7 | TRBV6-6 | TRBD2 | few | TGTGCCAGCAGTTACTTACTAGCGGGGGGCTACGAGCAGTACTTC | CASSYLLAGGYEQYF
TRBJ1-1 | TRBV6-5 | NA | NA | TGTGCCAGCAGTTACGACACCGCGAACACTGAAGCTTTCTTT | CASSYDTANTEAFF
TRBJ1-1 | TRBV6-1 | NA | few | TGTGCCAGCAGTGAACAGGGCGGATCCTACACTGAAGCTTTCTTT | CASSEQGGSYTEAFF
TRBJ1-4 | TRBV10-3 | TRBD1 | NA | TGTGCCATCAGTGAGGGACAGGGGGCCTGGGCAACTAATGAAAAACTGTTTTTT | CAISEGQGAWATNEKLFF